The present T cell receptor beta chain was sequenced within a study of T cells in Graves' hyperthyroidism and ophthalmopathy. Per the germline V gene, CDR1 is LGHNA and CDR2 is YNFKEQ. This CDR3 region has 15 residues. V shed 2 bases and J 5 bases; nucleotides not matched to a gene: 6. RNA transcripts provided the source from which TCR beta CDR3 regions were amplified. The primer set for the first-round RT-PCR of the TCR CDR3 was HTBI. From the multiplex PCR reads, TCRdb called clonotypes with MiXCR, one entry per CDR3 protein. The data contain 96,000 or so distinct CDR3 sequences, over 50% of them seen just once; the ten biggest clones take up 25% to 30%. The PBMCs were sourced from fresh peripheral blood (about 9.7 ml). This clonotype showed up many times.

Sequenced: blood. The chain employs TRBV4-2 and TRBJ2-5; 9 bases are shared with TRBD1. The TCR was taken from a woman between 40 and 50 years old with Graves' hyperthyroidism. CDR3 protein: CASSQLQGAGETQYF. DNA of the CDR3: TGTGCCAGCAGCCAACTACAGGGGGCCGGTGAGACCCAGTACTTC.